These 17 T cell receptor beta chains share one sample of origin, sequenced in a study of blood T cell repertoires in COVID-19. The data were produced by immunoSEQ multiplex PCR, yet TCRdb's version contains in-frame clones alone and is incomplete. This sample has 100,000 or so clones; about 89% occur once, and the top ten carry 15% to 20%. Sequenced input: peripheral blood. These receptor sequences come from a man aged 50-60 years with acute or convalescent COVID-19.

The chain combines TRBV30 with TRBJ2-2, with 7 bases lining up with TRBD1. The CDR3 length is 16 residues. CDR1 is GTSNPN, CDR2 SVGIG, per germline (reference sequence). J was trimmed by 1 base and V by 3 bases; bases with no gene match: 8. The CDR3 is CAWRALTGLNTGELFF. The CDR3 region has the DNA TGTGCCTGGAGGGCACTGACAGGGCTGAACACCGGGGAGCTGTTTTTT.

DNA for the CDR3: TGTGCCAGCAGTGGGAATCAGGGGAGGGACTATGGCTACACCTTC. As protein: CASSGNQGRDYGYTF. The genes are TRBV2 and TRBJ1-2, with a possible D match to TRBD1 (6 bases). The V gene's germline CDR1 is SNHLY and CDR2 FYNNEI. The CDR3 contains 15 residues. The V end lost 4 bases, the J end lost 3 bases, and 15 bases lay between the germline ends.

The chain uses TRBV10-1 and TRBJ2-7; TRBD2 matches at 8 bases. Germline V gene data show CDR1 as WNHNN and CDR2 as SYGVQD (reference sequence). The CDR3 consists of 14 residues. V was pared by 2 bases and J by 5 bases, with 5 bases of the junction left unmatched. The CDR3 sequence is CASSEMAGGHEQYF. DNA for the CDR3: TGCGCCAGCAGTGAGATGGCGGGGGGCCACGAGCAGTACTTC.

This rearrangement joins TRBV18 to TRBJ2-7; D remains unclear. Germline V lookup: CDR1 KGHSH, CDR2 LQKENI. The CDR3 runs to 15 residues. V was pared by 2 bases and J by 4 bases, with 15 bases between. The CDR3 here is CASSPVTKRGYEQYF. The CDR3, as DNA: TGTGCCAGCTCACCAGTCACGAAAAGAGGTTACGAGCAGTACTTC.

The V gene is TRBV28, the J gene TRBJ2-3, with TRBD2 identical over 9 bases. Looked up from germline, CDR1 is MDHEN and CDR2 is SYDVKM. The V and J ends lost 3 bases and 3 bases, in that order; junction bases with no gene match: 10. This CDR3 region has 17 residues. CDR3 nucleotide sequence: TGTGCCAGCAGTTTGCTAGCGGGGCCCCCTACGACAGATACGCAGTATTTT. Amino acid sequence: CASSLLAGPPTTDTQYF.

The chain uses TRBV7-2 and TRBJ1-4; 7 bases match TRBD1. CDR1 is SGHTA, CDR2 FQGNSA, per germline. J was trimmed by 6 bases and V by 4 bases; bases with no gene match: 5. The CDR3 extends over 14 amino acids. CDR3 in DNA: TGTGCCAGCAGCTCAGACAGGGTATATGAAAAACTGTTTTTT. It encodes CASSSDRVYEKLFF.

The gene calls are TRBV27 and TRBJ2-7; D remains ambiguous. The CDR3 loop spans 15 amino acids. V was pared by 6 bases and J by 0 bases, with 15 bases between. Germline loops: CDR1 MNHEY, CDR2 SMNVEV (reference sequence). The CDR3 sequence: CASRGVDTRSYEQYF. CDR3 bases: TGTGCCAGCAGAGGAGTAGATACCCGCTCCTACGAGCAGTACTTC.

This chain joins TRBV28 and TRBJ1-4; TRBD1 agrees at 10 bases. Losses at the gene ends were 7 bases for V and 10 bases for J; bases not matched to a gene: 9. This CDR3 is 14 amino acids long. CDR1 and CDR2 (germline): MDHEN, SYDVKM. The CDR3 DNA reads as TGTGCCAGCATTCCGGGACAGGGGCATCGAAAACTGTTTTTT. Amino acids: CASIPGQGHRKLFF.

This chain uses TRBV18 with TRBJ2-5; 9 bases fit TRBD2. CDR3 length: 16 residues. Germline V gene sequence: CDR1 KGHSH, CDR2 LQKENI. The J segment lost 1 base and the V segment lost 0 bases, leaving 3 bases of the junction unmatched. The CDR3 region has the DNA TGTGCCAGCTCACCACCGGGACTAGCCTCCCAAGAGACCCAGTACTTC. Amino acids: CASSPPGLASQETQYF.

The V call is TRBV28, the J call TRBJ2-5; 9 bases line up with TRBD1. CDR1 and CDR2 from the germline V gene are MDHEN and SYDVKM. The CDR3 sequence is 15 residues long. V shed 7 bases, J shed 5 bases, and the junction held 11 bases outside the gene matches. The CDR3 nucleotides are TGTGCCAGCACCACGGGACAGGGTTTCGAGGAGACCCAGTACTTC. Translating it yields CASTTGQGFEETQYF.

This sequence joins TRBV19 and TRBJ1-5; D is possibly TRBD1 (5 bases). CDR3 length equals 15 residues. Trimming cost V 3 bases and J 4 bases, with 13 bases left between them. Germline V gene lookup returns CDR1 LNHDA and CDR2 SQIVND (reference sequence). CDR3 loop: CASSIWGSGNQPQHF. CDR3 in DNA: TGTGCCAGTAGTATTTGGGGCTCAGGGAATCAGCCCCAGCATTTT.

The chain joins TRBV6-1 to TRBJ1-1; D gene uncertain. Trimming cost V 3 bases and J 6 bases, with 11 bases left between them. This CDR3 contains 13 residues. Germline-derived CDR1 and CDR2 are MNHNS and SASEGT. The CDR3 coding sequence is TGTGCCAGCAGTGATTACTCTGGGCCTGAAGCTTTCTTT. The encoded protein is CASSDYSGPEAFF.

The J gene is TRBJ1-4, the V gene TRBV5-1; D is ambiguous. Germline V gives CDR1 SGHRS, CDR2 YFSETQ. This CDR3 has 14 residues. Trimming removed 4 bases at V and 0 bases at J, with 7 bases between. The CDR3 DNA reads TGCGCCAGCAGCGAACTAGCAACTAATGAAAAACTGTTTTTT. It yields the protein CASSELATNEKLFF.

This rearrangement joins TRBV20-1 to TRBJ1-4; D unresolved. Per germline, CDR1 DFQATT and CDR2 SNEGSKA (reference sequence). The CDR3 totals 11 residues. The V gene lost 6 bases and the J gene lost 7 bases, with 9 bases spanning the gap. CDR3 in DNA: TGCAGTGCCCACGCGGCTGAAAAACTGTTTTTT. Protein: CSAHAAEKLFF.

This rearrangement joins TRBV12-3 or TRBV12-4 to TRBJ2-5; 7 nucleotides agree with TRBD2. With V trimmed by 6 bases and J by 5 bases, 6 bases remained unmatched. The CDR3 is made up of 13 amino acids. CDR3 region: CASSLGLVETQYF. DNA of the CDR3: TGTGCCAGCAGCCTCGGACTAGTGGAGACCCAGTACTTC.

Written as DNA, the CDR3 is TGTGCCAGCAGTTTCCAGCGGGGGGGCCTTAGCACAGATACGCAGTATTTT. Its translation is CASSFQRGGLSTDTQYF. V usage is TRBV27 and J usage is TRBJ2-3; 10 nucleotides align to TRBD2. The CDR3 consists of 17 residues. The germline gives CDR1 MNHEY, CDR2 SMNVEV (reference sequence). The junction had 6 bases not matched to a gene; V was cut back by 3 bases and J by 0 bases.

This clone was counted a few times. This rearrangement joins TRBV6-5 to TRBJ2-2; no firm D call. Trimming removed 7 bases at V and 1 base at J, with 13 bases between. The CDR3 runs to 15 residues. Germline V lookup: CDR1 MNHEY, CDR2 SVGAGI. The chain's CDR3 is CASTRDNRNTGELFF. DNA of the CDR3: TGTGCCAGCACGAGAGACAACAGGAACACCGGGGAGCTGTTTTTT.